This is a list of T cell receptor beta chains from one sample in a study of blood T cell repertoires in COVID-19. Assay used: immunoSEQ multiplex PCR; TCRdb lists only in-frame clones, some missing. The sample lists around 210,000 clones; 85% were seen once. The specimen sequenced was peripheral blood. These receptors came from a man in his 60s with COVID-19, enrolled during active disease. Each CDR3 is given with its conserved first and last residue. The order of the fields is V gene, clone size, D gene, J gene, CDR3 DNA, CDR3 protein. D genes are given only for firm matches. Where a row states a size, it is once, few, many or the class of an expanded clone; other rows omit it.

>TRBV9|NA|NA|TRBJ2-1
TGTGCCAGCAGCGTAGGAGAGGGCCGGGAGTTCTTC
CASSVGEGREFF
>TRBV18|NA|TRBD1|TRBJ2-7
TGTGCCAGCTCACCGACAGGGGTGGTCCACGAGCAGTACTTC
CASSPTGVVHEQYF
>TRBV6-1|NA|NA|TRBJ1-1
TGTGCCAGCAGTTATCGGGGGAACACTGAAGCTTTCTTT
CASSYRGNTEAFF
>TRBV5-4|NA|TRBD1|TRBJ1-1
TGTGCCAGCAGCCCCAAACAGGGGGTTACTGAAGCTTTCTTT
CASSPKQGVTEAFF
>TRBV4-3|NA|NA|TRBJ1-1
TGCGCCAGCAGCCATGAAACACGGAACACTGAAGCTTTCTTT
CASSHETRNTEAFF
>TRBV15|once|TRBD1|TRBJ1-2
TGTGCCACCAGCAGAGGGAGGGACAGTTACGACTATGGCTACACCTTC
CATSRGRDSYDYGYTF
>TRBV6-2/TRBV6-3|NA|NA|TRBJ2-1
TGTGCCAGCAGTTACTCGAGGAGTGGAGGGAGACCCTCCTACAATGAGCAGTTCTTC
CASSYSRSGGRPSYNEQFF
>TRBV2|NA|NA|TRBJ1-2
TGTGCCAGCAGTGAAATGCAAGGCCCCAGGGAATCCGGCTACACCTTC
CASSEMQGPRESGYTF
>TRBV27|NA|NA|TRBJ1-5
TGTGCCAGCAGTTTGGGGCAGGACCGAAATCAGCCCCAGCATTTT
CASSLGQDRNQPQHF
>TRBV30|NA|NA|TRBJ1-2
TGTGCCTGGAGTGTACAGACGAACTATGGCTACACCTTC
CAWSVQTNYGYTF
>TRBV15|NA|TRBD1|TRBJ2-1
TGTGCCACCAGCAGAACTCAAGGGGGCGATGAGCAGTTCTTC
CATSRTQGGDEQFF
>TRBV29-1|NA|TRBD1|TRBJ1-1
TGCAGCGTTGCACAGGGGGCGGTTGAAGCTTTCTTT
CSVAQGAVEAFF
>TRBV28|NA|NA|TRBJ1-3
TGTGCCAGCAGTTTAGCAGGAGGAAACACCATATATTTT
CASSLAGGNTIYF
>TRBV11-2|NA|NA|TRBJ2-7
TGTGCCAGCAGCTATCAACAGGGTCTTAGCTCCTACGAGCAGTACTTC
CASSYQQGLSSYEQYF
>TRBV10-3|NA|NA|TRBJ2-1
TGTGCCATCACCCAGGGGGGCGGTGGGGACAATGAGCAGTTCTTC
CAITQGGGGDNEQFF
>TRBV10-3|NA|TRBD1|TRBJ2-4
TGTGCCATCAGCCAGGGGGTTGACATTCAGTACTTC
CAISQGVDIQYF
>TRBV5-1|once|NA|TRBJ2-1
TGCGCCAGCAGCTTGTCGACGGCGCCGGGGGATGAGCAGTTCTTC
CASSLSTAPGDEQFF
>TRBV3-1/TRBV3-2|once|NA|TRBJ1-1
TGTGCCAGCAGCCAAGTAGACAGTAACACTGAAGCTTTCTTT
CASSQVDSNTEAFF
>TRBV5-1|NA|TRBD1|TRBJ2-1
TGCGCCAGCTCCCTCAACCCGGGACAGTCCTACAATGAGCAGTTCTTC
CASSLNPGQSYNEQFF
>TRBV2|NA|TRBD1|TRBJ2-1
TGTGCCAGCAGTGCCGGCACAGGGGGCACCTACAATGAGCAGTTCTTC
CASSAGTGGTYNEQFF
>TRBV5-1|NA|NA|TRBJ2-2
TGCGCCAGCAGCTTGCGTTCAGGGGCCTACGCGAACACCGGGGAGCTGTTTTTT
CASSLRSGAYANTGELFF
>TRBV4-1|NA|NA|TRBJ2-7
TGCGCCAGCAGCCAATTCACCAGGGCCTACGAGCAGTACTTC
CASSQFTRAYEQYF
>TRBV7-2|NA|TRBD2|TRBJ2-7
TGTGCCCGGGGGGGCGTATTCCCGACCTACGAGCAGTACTTC
CARGGVFPTYEQYF
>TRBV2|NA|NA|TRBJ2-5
TGTGCCAGCAGTGAGAGCGCTCCAGTGATCGGGACCCAGTACTTC
CASSESAPVIGTQYF
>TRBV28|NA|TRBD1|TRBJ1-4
TGTGCCAGCAGCGGGACAGGGAAGGGTGAAAAACTGTTTTTT
CASSGTGKGEKLFF
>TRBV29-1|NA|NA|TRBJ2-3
TGCAGCGTCCGGAGGGCCGGGGGTGTTCGAAGCACAGATACGCAGTATTTT
CSVRRAGGVRSTDTQYF
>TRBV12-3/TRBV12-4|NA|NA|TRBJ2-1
TGTGCCAGCAGTTTAGCGGGGGCTGAGCAGTTCTTC
CASSLAGAEQFF
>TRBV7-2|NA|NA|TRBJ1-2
TGTGCCAGCAGTTTCGGACTCACGAACTATGGCTACACCTTC
CASSFGLTNYGYTF
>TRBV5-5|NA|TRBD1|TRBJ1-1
TGTGCCAGCAGCTGGACAGGATCGAACACTGAAGCTTTCTTT
CASSWTGSNTEAFF
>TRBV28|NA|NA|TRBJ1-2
TGTGCCAGCAGTGGGTCTCAGGGGTTCGACTATGGCTACACCTTC
CASSGSQGFDYGYTF
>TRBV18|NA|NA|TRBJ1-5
TGTGCCAGCTCACCACAGGGTAGGGGACAGCCCCAGCATTTT
CASSPQGRGQPQHF
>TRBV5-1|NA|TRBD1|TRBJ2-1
TGCGCCAGCAGCGAGGGGGCCGGTTACAATGAGCAGTTCTTC
CASSEGAGYNEQFF
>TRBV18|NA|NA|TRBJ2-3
TGTGCCAGCTCACCCCGGACGGGGGGCGCAGATACGCAGTATTTT
CASSPRTGGADTQYF
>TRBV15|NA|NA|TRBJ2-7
TGTGCCACCAGCCCTACTAGAAACGAGCAGTACTTC
CATSPTRNEQYF
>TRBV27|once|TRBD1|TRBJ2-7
TGTGCCAGCAGTTTAGGGCTTAGGGACAGGACCTACGAGCAGTACTTC
CASSLGLRDRTYEQYF
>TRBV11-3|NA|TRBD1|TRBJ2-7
TGTGCCAGCAGCTTAAGCGGGACAGGGTTGCACGAGCAGTACTTC
CASSLSGTGLHEQYF
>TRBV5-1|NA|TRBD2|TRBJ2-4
TGCGCCAGCAGCCTAGGACTAGCGGGGGAAAACATTCAGTACTTC
CASSLGLAGENIQYF
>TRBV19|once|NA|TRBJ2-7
TGTGCCAGTAGTATCTGGGGGGAAAAAGCGAGCTCCTACGAGCAGTACTTC
CASSIWGEKASSYEQYF
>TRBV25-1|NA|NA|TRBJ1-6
TGTGCCAGCAGTGAATTCGGGGATTCACCCCTCCACTTT
CASSEFGDSPLHF
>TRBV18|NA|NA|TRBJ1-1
TGTGCCAGCTCACCAGGGACTTTTACCTTAGGGACTGAAGCTTTCTTT
CASSPGTFTLGTEAFF
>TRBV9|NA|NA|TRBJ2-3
TGTGCCAGCAGCGTAGGGACATCTAGCACAGATACGCAGTATTTT
CASSVGTSSTDTQYF
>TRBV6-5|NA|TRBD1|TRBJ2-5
TGTGCCAGCAGCCCCGGGACAGCCCAAGAGACCCAGTACTTC
CASSPGTAQETQYF
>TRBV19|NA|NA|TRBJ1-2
TGTGCCAGTAGTATCCTCGGCAGGGTGGCTGGCTACACCTTC
CASSILGRVAGYTF
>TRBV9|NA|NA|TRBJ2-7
TGTGCCAGCAGCGTAGTCGGGGAACCCTACGAGCAGTACTTC
CASSVVGEPYEQYF
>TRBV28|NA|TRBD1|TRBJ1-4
TGTGCCAGCAGGTCAGGGGGGAAGTCTAATGAAAAACTGTTTTTT
CASRSGGKSNEKLFF